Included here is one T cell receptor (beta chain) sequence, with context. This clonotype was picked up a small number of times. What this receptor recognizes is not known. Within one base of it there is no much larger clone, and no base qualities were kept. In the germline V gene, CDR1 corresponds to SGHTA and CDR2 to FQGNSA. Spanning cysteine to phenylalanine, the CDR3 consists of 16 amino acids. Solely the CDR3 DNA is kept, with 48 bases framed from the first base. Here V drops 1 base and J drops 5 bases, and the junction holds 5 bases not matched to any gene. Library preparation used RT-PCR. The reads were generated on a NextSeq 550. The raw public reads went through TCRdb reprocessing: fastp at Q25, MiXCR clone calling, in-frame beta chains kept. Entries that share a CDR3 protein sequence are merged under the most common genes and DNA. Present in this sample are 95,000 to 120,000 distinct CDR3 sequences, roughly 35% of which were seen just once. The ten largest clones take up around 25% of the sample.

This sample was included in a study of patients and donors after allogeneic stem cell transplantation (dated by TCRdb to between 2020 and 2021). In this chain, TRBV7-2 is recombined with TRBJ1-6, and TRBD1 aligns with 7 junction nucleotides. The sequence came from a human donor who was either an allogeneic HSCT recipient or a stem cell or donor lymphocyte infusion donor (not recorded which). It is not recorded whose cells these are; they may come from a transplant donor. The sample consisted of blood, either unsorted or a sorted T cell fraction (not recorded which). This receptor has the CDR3 CASSLGGTVNNSPLHF. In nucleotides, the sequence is TGTGCCAGCAGCTTAGGGGGGACAGTTAATAATTCACCCCTCCACTTT.